The 2 T cell receptor beta chains presented below share a single source sample, sequenced in a study of T cells in Graves' hyperthyroidism and ophthalmopathy. The investigators amplified TCR beta CDR3 regions from RNA transcripts. A set of HTBI primers served as the primers for a first-round RT-PCR of the TCR CDR3. TCRdb independently ran MiXCR on the multiplex PCR reads; one entry per CDR3 protein. The data hold around 690,000 distinct CDR3 sequences, with approximately 15% observed a single time. What was sequenced was blood. All receptors derive from a man aged 45-65 years with Graves' hyperthyroidism.

This clonotype appeared many times. The rearrangement joins TRBV28 to TRBJ2-3, with TRBD2 matching 14 bases. The CDR3 consists of 18 residues. In germline, CDR1 is MDHEN, CDR2 SYDVKM. V shed 8 bases and J 6 bases; nucleotides not matched to a gene: 16. In nucleotides, the CDR3 is TGTGCCAGCTCCCAGGCGGGACTAGCGGGAGTCTGGGTGGATACGCAGTATTTT. This translates into CASSQAGLAGVWVDTQYF.

This clonotype was recorded a few times. The V gene is TRBV28, the J gene TRBJ1-5, with 7 bases fitting TRBD1. The CDR3 consists of 15 residues. The V gene end was trimmed by 6 bases and the J gene end by 3 bases; junction bases not matched to a gene: 8. Looked up from germline, CDR1 is MDHEN and CDR2 is SYDVKM. The DNA of the CDR3 is TGTGCCAGCAGATCCGGGACAGCAAACAATCAGCCCCAGCATTTT. Its translation: CASRSGTANNQPQHF.